This TCR beta chain originates from a study of cytomegalovirus exposure and HLA in healthy donors. Turning to the study itself: The same platform as the approximately 670 first-cohort repertoires was used for the 90 to 150 validation repertoires, a later analysis reported.

J lost 4 bases, V lost 5 bases, and 1 base had no gene match. The CDR3 contains 13 residues. Germline assignment: CDR1 MNHEY and CDR2 SMNVEV (reference sequence). Data came from immunoSEQ multiplex PCR; TCRdb stores just in-frame clones and leaves some out. The sample lists about 140,000 clones; 70% to 90% were seen once. The sequenced sample consisted of PBMCs. The chain carries TRBV27 and TRBJ2-5; 10 bases fit TRBD2. The sequence derives from a man between 18 and 35 years old in good health and CMV-seronegative. The CDR3 spells CASSRLAGETQYF. The CDR3 nucleotides are TGTGCCAGCAGTAGACTAGCGGGAGAGACCCAGTACTTC.